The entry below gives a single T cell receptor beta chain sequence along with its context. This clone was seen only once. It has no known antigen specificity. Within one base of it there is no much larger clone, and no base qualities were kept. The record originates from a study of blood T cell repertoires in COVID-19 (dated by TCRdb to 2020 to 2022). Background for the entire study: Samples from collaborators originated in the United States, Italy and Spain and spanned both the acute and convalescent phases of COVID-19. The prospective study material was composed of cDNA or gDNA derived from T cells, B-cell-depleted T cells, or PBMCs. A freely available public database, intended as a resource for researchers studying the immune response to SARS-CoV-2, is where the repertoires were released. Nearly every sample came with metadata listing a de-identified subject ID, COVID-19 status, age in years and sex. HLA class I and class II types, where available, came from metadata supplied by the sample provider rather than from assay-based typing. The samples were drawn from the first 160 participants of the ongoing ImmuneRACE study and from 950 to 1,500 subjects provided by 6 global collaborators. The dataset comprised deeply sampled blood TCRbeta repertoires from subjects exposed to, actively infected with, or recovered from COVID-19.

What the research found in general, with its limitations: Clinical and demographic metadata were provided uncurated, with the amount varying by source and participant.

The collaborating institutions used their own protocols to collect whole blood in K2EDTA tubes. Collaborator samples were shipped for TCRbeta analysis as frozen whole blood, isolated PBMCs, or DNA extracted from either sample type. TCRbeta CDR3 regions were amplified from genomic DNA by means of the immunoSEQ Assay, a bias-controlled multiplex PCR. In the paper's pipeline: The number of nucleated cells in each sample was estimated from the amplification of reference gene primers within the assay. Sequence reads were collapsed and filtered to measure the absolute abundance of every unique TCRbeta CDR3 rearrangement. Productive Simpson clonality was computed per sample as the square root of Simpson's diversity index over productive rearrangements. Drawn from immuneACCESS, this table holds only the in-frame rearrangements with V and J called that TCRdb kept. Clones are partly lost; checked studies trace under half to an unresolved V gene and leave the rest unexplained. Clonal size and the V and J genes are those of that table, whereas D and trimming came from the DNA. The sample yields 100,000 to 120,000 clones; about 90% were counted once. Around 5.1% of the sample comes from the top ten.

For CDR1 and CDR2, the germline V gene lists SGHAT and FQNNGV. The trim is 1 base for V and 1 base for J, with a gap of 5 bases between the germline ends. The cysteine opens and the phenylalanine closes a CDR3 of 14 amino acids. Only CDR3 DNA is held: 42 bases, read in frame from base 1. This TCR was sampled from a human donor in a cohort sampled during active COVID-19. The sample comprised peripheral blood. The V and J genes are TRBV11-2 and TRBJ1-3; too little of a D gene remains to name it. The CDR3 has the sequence CASSLAGSGNTIYF. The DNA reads TGTGCCAGCAGCTTAGCGGGTTCTGGAAACACCATATATTTT.